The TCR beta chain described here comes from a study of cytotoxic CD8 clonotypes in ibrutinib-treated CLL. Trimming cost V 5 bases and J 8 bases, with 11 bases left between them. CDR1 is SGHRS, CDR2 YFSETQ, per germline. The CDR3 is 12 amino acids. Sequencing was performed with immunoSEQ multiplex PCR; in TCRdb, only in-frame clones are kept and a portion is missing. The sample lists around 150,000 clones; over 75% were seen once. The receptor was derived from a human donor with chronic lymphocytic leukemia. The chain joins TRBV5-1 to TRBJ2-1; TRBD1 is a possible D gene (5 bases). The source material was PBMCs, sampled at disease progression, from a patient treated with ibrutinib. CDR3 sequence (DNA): TGCGCCAGCAGACTCGACAGTCATGAGCAGTTCTTC. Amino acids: CASRLDSHEQFF.